This T cell receptor beta chain was identified during a study of human T cells and chemical hapten exposure. The time point denotes: patch test 2, 6 weeks after DPC sensitization. Stated treatment: therapeutic diphenylcyclopropenone sensitization with weekly scalp DPC. Study-wide results and caveats: It should be noted that donors had alopecia, so their immune response may differ from healthy people's.

In the original analysis: Samples ranged from roughly 20,000 to 750,000 TCRs, with a median of roughly 95,000. One entry per CDR3 protein, called by TCRdb with MiXCR from the RACE reads. The V and J calls and clone size come from TCRdb's table, not from the authors' own analysis. Of under 100,000 distinct CDR3 sequences listed, roughly a tenth are singletons. There are 18 residues in the CDR3. Trimming took 6 bases from V and 4 from J; bases not matched to a gene: 18. Looked up from germline, CDR1 is MDHEN and CDR2 is SYDVKM. This clonotype was seen a few times. Its antigen is not identified. J is TRBJ1-2 and V is TRBV28; TRBD1 matches at 9 bases. The TCR sequence derives from a woman aged 30 to 39 with alopecia areata. Some clones in this sample may be carry-over from other donors' samples. The material sequenced was whole blood, taken in connection with sensitization to the hapten diphenylcyclopropenone (DPC). CDR3 sequence: CASSTGDRASRGRYGYTF. The CDR3 region has the DNA TGTGCCAGCAGCACCGGGGACAGGGCAAGCCGGGGCCGCTATGGCTACACCTTC.